Each of the 32 T cell receptor beta chains below was sequenced from the same sample in a study of blood T cell repertoires in COVID-19. TCRdb's copy holds only in-frame clones and misses some; the assay was immunoSEQ multiplex PCR. The repertoire includes roughly 77,000 clones, 60% to 80% of them detected once, and more than 9% sits in the top ten. What was sequenced was peripheral blood. These receptor sequences come from a human donor in a cohort sampled during active COVID-19.

The CDR3 is CASVETETGANVLTF. In nucleotides, the CDR3 is TGTGCCAGTGTTGAAACAGAAACTGGGGCCAACGTCCTGACTTTC. The chain is built from TRBV19 and TRBJ2-6; no firm D call. The CDR3 is made up of 15 amino acids. CDR1 is LNHDA, CDR2 SQIVND, per germline (reference sequence). V shed 8 bases and J shed 2 bases, with 13 bases lying between them.

This clone occurred a few times. The chain employs TRBV5-1 and TRBJ2-5, with 11 nucleotides matching TRBD1. The CDR3 spans 16 residues. Germline lookup yields CDR1 SGHRS and CDR2 YFSETQ. The J segment lost 4 bases and the V segment lost 0 bases, leaving 5 bases of the junction unmatched. This CDR3 is CASSLEGTGGSETQYF. The CDR3 bases are TGCGCCAGCAGCTTGGAAGGGACAGGGGGTTCAGAGACCCAGTACTTC.

This chain connects TRBV30 to TRBJ2-7, with TRBD2 identical over 7 bases. Germline CDR1 GTSNPN, CDR2 SVGIG (reference sequence). The CDR3 loop spans 11 amino acids. The trim removed 1 base at V and 12 bases at J, leaving 6 bases unmatched. CDR3 residues: CAWSDSGGWYF. CDR3 DNA sequence: TGTGCCTGGAGTGACTCGGGGGGATGGTACTTC.

The chain joins TRBV6-5 to TRBJ1-2, with D possibly matching TRBD1 (6 bases). The ends were cut back, 5 bases at V and 0 bases at J, with 10 bases in the middle. The CDR3 has 14 residues. Germline V gene data show CDR1 as MNHEY and CDR2 as SVGAGI. The CDR3 here is CASSRQVSNYGYTF. In DNA form, the CDR3 reads TGTGCCAGCAGTCGACAGGTTTCTAACTATGGCTACACCTTC.

This clone showed up just once. This chain joins TRBV7-2 and TRBJ1-1; 9 nucleotides align to TRBD1. The CDR3 sequence is 15 residues long. J gave up 6 bases and V 0 bases, and 5 bases lay outside the gene matches. CDR1 and CDR2 (germline): SGHTA, FQGNSA. The CDR3 protein is CASSLAAGQGPEAFF. The CDR3 DNA is TGTGCCAGCAGCTTAGCCGCCGGACAGGGGCCTGAAGCTTTCTTT. Full variable domain (missing parts from reference TRBV7-2 and TRBJ1-1): GAGVSQSPSNKVTEKGKDVELRCDPISGHTALYWYRQSLGQGLEFLIYFQGNSAPDKSGLPSDRFSAERTGGSVSTLTIQRTQQEDSAVYLCASSLAAGQGPEAFFGQGTRLTVV.

The rearrangement joins TRBV5-4 to TRBJ1-2; D perhaps matches TRBD1 (6 bases). This CDR3 is built from 15 residues. The germline V gene has CDR1 SGHNT and CDR2 YYREEE (reference sequence). Trimming removed 4 bases from V and 2 bases from J, with 15 bases in between. The DNA for the CDR3 is TGTGCCAGCAGCCCGTCGGGGGGCGCCAACTATGGCTACACCTTC. It is translated as CASSPSGGANYGYTF.

Details on this clone: This sample includes further DNA sequences coding for the same CDR3. CDR3 in amino acids: CASSPGSGILLTEAFF. The CDR3 nucleotides read TGCGCCAGCAGCCCCGGGAGTGGCATACTCTTAACTGAAGCTTTCTTT. This sequence joins TRBV4-3 and TRBJ1-1; D not resolved. Germline values: CDR1 LGHNA, CDR2 YSLEER. The V gene lost 4 bases and the J gene lost 5 bases, with 20 bases spanning the gap. The CDR3 is 16 residues long.

The V and J genes are TRBV28 and TRBJ2-3; the match to TRBD2 covers 11 bases. This CDR3 comprises 16 residues. Germline lookup yields CDR1 MDHEN and CDR2 SYDVKM. The junction had 2 bases not matched to a gene; V was cut back by 1 base and J by 2 bases. The CDR3 DNA reads TGTGCCAGCAGTTTATCTAGCGGGGGGAACACAGATACGCAGTATTTT. Protein product: CASSLSSGGNTDTQYF.

This sequence joins TRBV5-4 and TRBJ1-4; a possible D gene is TRBD1 (5 bases). Germline V gene data show CDR1 as SGHNT and CDR2 as YYREEE (reference sequence). The CDR3 runs 15 residues. V was cut by 4 bases and J by 8 bases, with 18 bases left in between. The CDR3 DNA sequence: TGTGCCAGCAGCCCGCCGGAGGGGTTGGGAGAAAAACTGTTTTTT. Amino acid sequence: CASSPPEGLGEKLFF.

J is TRBJ2-7 and V is TRBV12-2; TRBD1, the table's D call, was not compared with the DNA. TRBV12-2 is annotated as a pseudogene. The CDR3 runs 15 residues. CDR3 in DNA: TGTGCAAGTCGCCAGGGACACTTCCAAACCTACGAGCAGTACTTC. Translating gives CASRQGHFQTYEQYF.

The genes are TRBV5-1 and TRBJ1-2, with 9 bases fitting TRBD1. The CDR3 extends over 14 amino acids. CDR1 is SGHRS and CDR2 is YFSETQ in the germline V gene. Losses at the gene ends were 5 bases for V and 8 bases for J; bases not matched to a gene: 10. The CDR3 DNA sequence: TGCGCCAGCAGTGGACAGGGGAGTTCGGAAGGCTACACCTTC. The encoded protein is CASSGQGSSEGYTF.

This sequence joins TRBV2 and TRBJ1-5; no reliable D call. The length of the CDR3 is 16 residues. V lost 2 bases and J 0 bases, leaving 11 bases between the germline ends. In germline, CDR1 is SNHLY, CDR2 FYNNEI. CDR3 protein: CASSESSVYSNQPQHF. The CDR3, as DNA: TGTGCCAGCAGTGAAAGTTCAGTGTATAGCAATCAGCCCCAGCATTTT.

The genes are TRBV18 and TRBJ1-6; 9 bases are a match to TRBD1. The CDR3 spans 15 residues. The germline V gene encodes CDR1 KGHSH and CDR2 LQKENI. With V trimmed by 6 bases and J by 7 bases, 7 bases remained unmatched. DNA of the CDR3: TGTGCCAGCTCGCCCGGGACAGGGATGAATTCACCCCTCCACTTT. Translated, it gives CASSPGTGMNSPLHF.

The CDR3 spells CASSFTGSYNEQFF. CDR3 in DNA: TGTGCCAGCAGTTTCACGGGGTCTTACAATGAGCAGTTCTTC. This chain connects TRBV27 to TRBJ2-1; D is possibly TRBD2 (5 bases). Germline V CDR1 and CDR2: MNHEY, SMNVEV (reference sequence). The CDR3 is 14 residues long. The V end lost 3 bases, the J end lost 4 bases, and 10 bases lay between the germline ends.

This chain joins TRBV7-9 and TRBJ1-2, with 7 bases fitting TRBD1. The trim removed 2 bases at V and 5 bases at J, leaving 8 bases unmatched. The CDR3 length is 15 residues. Germline values: CDR1 SEHNR, CDR2 FQNEAQ (reference sequence). CDR3 region: CASSLRQGGIYGYTF. Written as DNA, the CDR3 is TGTGCCAGCAGCTTAAGACAGGGCGGTATTTATGGCTACACCTTC.

The CDR3 DNA reads as TGTGCCAGCAGTTTGGGAGGGGGTGGCTACACCTTC. Protein sequence: CASSLGGGGYTF. The chain has TRBV12-3 or TRBV12-4 and TRBJ1-2; TRBD1 is a possible D gene (6 bases). The CDR3 consists of 12 residues. Deletions cut 3 bases from V and 7 bases from J, with 9 bases between.

The chain has TRBV9 and TRBJ1-2; no clear D gene. The CDR3 has 14 amino acids. V lost 3 bases to trimming and J lost 5 bases, with 14 bases between them. Germline V gene data show CDR1 as SGDLS and CDR2 as YYNGEE. CDR3 in amino acids: CASSAGVEGYGYTF. Written as DNA, the CDR3 is TGTGCCAGCAGCGCCGGGGTAGAGGGATATGGCTACACCTTC.

The V gene is TRBV5-1, the J gene TRBJ1-1; D is perhaps TRBD1 (6 bases). CDR3 length equals 14 residues. The germline CDR1 and CDR2 sequences are SGHRS and YFSETQ. V was pared by 4 bases and J by 10 bases, with 20 bases between. The CDR3 bases are TGCGCCAGCAGCCTCGGGGATACAGGGATCGTAGCTTTCTTT. Its translation: CASSLGDTGIVAFF.

In its sample, this clone was seen once. The rearrangement links TRBV5-1 to TRBJ2-5; 11 nucleotides line up with TRBD2. Germline CDR1 reads SGHRS; CDR2 reads YFSETQ. The V segment lost 2 bases and the J segment 5 bases; nucleotides outside the gene matches: 8. This CDR3 contains 16 residues. Here the CDR3 reads CASSLGHSGGAETQYF. In DNA form, the CDR3 reads TGCGCCAGCAGCTTAGGACATAGCGGGGGGGCTGAGACCCAGTACTTC. The whole variable domain, filled in from reference TRBV5-1 and TRBJ2-5, reads KAGVTQTPRYLIKTRGQQVTLSCSPISGHRSVSWYQQTPGQGLQFLFEYFSETQRNKGNFPGRFSGRQFSNSRSEMNVSTLELGDSALYLCASSLGHSGGAETQYFGPGTRLLVL.

V and J are TRBV18 and TRBJ2-1, with 9 bases that match TRBD1. Germline V gives CDR1 KGHSH, CDR2 LQKENI. The CDR3 extends over 15 amino acids. V trimming: 6 bases; J trimming: 4 bases; junction bases outside the gene matches: 7. Here the CDR3 DNA reads TGTGCCAGCTCCCTTGGACAGGGGAATTACAATGAGCAGTTCTTC. Translating gives CASSLGQGNYNEQFF.

The V call is TRBV2, the J call TRBJ1-4, with TRBD1 matching over 10 bases. The CDR3 runs to 14 residues. Trimming at V came to 5 bases and at J to 5 bases, leaving 2 bases not matched to a gene. Germline loops: CDR1 SNHLY, CDR2 FYNNEI. The CDR3 DNA reads TGTGCCAGCAGTCGACAGGGGGCAAATGAAAAACTGTTTTTT. Residues: CASSRQGANEKLFF.

This clone was detected only once. V is TRBV27 and J is TRBJ2-7; TRBD2 is a possible D gene (7 bases). Deletions cut 5 bases from V and 2 bases from J, with 16 bases between. CDR1 MNHEY and CDR2 SMNVEV come from the germline V gene (reference sequence). The CDR3 length is 15 residues. CDR3 region: CASSRGDIMTYEQYF. The DNA of the CDR3 is TGTGCCAGCAGTCGGGGGGACATAATGACCTACGAGCAGTACTTC.

The chain links TRBV11-2 to TRBJ2-7; the D gene is possibly TRBD1 (6 bases). CDR1 is SGHAT, CDR2 FQNNGV, per germline. The CDR3 length is 15 residues. Trimming took off 3 bases at V and 0 bases at J, with 12 bases between the two ends. The CDR3, as DNA: TGTGCCAGCAGCTTCGGGACACAGCCCTCCTACGAGCAGTACTTC. Translation gives CASSFGTQPSYEQYF.

This clone was found a few times. The chain's CDR3 is CASSFGLPTNTGELFF. CDR3 DNA: TGCGCCAGCAGCTTCGGTCTTCCGACGAACACCGGGGAGCTGTTTTTT. The genes are TRBV5-1 and TRBJ2-2; D unresolved. With 2 bases removed from V and 0 bases from J, the gap between germline ends came to 11 bases. CDR1 and CDR2 from the germline V gene are SGHRS and YFSETQ. This CDR3 spans 16 amino acids.

The chain is built from TRBV18 and TRBJ1-1; unclear D gene. CDR3 length: 13 amino acids. Trimming removed 5 bases from V and 1 base from J, with 8 bases in between. CDR1 KGHSH and CDR2 LQKENI come from the germline V gene. DNA for the CDR3: TGTGCCAGCTCAGGCAGTACGAACACTGAAGCTTTCTTT. Residues: CASSGSTNTEAFF.

The chain couples TRBV6-4 to TRBJ2-1, with D perhaps TRBD2 (6 bases). Germline V gene lookup returns CDR1 MRHNA and CDR2 SNTAGT. V lost 0 bases, J lost 0 bases, and 6 bases lay in between. The CDR3 is 15 residues long. The CDR3 loop reads CASSDSGSSYNEQFF. Here the CDR3 DNA reads TGTGCCAGCAGTGACTCCGGGAGCTCCTACAATGAGCAGTTCTTC.

The J gene is TRBJ1-1, the V gene TRBV7-9; TRBD1 matches at 8 bases. Germline-derived CDR1 and CDR2 are SEHNR and FQNEAQ (reference sequence). V was pared by 2 bases and J by 5 bases, with 7 bases of the junction left unmatched. CDR3 size: 15 residues. The CDR3 region is CASSLWSGGGTEAFF. The CDR3 coding sequence is TGTGCCAGCAGCTTATGGTCAGGGGGCGGTACTGAAGCTTTCTTT.

The gene calls are TRBV7-2 and TRBJ1-4; maybe TRBD1 (5 bases). The ends were cut back, 2 bases at V and 4 bases at J, with 14 bases in the middle. This CDR3 region has 16 residues. Germline-derived CDR1 and CDR2 are SGHTA and FQGNSA. As DNA, the CDR3 is TGTGCCAGCAGCTTACAGCCTGGGGACTATAATGAAAAACTGTTTTTT. Encoded protein: CASSLQPGDYNEKLFF. Together with reference TRBV7-2 and TRBJ1-4, the CDR3 gives the full variable domain: GAGVSQSPSNKVTEKGKDVELRCDPISGHTALYWYRQSLGQGLEFLIYFQGNSAPDKSGLPSDRFSAERTGGSVSTLTIQRTQQEDSAVYLCASSLQPGDYNEKLFFGSGTQLSVL.

The chain employs TRBV9 and TRBJ2-3; no definite D call. The germline V and J ends were trimmed by 0 bases and 2 bases, with 7 bases remaining between them. From germline, CDR1 is SGDLS and CDR2 YYNGEE. CDR3 length: 14 amino acids. The CDR3 here is CASSVGPYTDTQYF. DNA for the CDR3: TGTGCCAGCAGCGTAGGTCCCTACACAGATACGCAGTATTTT.

This chain joins TRBV6-5 and TRBJ2-7, with TRBD1 identical over 9 bases. In germline, CDR1 is MNHEY, CDR2 SVGAGI. The CDR3 covers 15 residues. Trimming at V came to 5 bases and at J to 3 bases, leaving 8 bases not matched to a gene. The CDR3 here is CASSTAGTGFYEQYF. The CDR3 DNA sequence: TGTGCCAGCAGTACCGCCGGGACAGGGTTCTACGAGCAGTACTTC.

The J gene is TRBJ2-7, the V gene TRBV6-2 or TRBV6-3; 8 positions agree with TRBD2. The germline V gene has CDR1 MNHEY and CDR2 SVGEGT. V was clipped by 2 bases and J by 13 bases; unmatched bases: 13. The CDR3 extends over 14 amino acids. The CDR3 reads CASSYGGSGDPRYF. The CDR3, as DNA: TGTGCCAGCAGTTACGGGGGTAGCGGGGACCCCCGATACTTC.

CDR3 sequence (DNA): TGTGCCAGCTCACCAAGGACAGCCTACCAAGAGACCCAGTACTTC. Translation gives CASSPRTAYQETQYF. The rearrangement links TRBV18 to TRBJ2-5; TRBD1 is a possible D gene (6 bases). Germline-derived CDR1 and CDR2 are KGHSH and LQKENI. The V and J ends lost 2 bases and 0 bases respectively, with 10 bases between them. The CDR3 totals 15 residues.